These 17 T cell receptor beta chains share one sample of origin, sequenced in a study of T cell clonality in common variable immunodeficiency. Study-wide points: Fewer deletions and N-nucleotide insertions were reportedly seen in common variable immunodeficiency TCR beta sequences.

Here immunoSEQ multiplex PCR was the method, and the copy in TCRdb shows in-frame clones only, minus some. Found here are 15,000 to 20,000 clones, no singletons; the ten largest cover more than 2%. Antigens for these TCRs are unknown. Sequencing was performed on peripheral blood mononuclear cells. These receptors were taken from a human donor with common variable immunodeficiency.

In its sample, this clone was seen many times. The read ends 3 residues early relative to the CDR3; the germline J gene fills the gap. V gene TRBV5-1 combines with J gene TRBJ2-3; the D gene is possibly TRBD1 (7 bases). The length of the CDR3 is 16 residues. V was pared by 4 bases and J by 0 bases, with 15 bases between. The germline V gene encodes CDR1 SGHRS and CDR2 YFSETQ. This CDR3 is CASSRTGEASTDTQYF. CDR3 DNA (partial): TGCGCCAGCAGCCGCACAGGGGAGGCAAGCACAGATACG.

This clone was found a few times. Other nucleotide sequences from this sample produce the same CDR3. CDR3 sequence: CASSIDGGLNTGELFF. The part of the CDR3 DNA that was read is TGTGCCAGTAGTATAGATGGGGGACTAAACACCGGGGAG. The chain carries TRBV19 and TRBJ2-2, with 7 bases fitting TRBD2. The CDR3 end lies 3 residues beyond the end of the read and is filled in from the germline J gene. V dropped 0 bases and J dropped 2; count of bases not matched to a gene: 3. The CDR3 sequence is 16 residues long. Germline assignment: CDR1 LNHDA and CDR2 SQIVND (reference sequence).

The table lists this clone with many counts. The read ends 3 residues before the CDR3 terminus; that terminus is restored from the germline J gene. This rearrangement joins TRBV5-1 to TRBJ2-5, with TRBD2 matching over 11 bases. Looked up from germline, CDR1 is SGHRS and CDR2 is YFSETQ. The CDR3 loop spans 15 amino acids. V trimming: 7 bases; J trimming: 2 bases; junction bases outside the gene matches: 7. The CDR3 DNA, read in part, is TGCGCCAGCGGCCGGACTAGCGGGTCTCAAGAGACC. This sequence encodes CASGRTSGSQET. The full CDR3 is CASGRTSGSQETQYF.

This clone was detected many times. The observed sequence ends 3 residues before the CDR3 terminus, with the missing tail filled in from the germline J gene. The chain is built from TRBV19 and TRBJ1-2; possibly TRBD1 for D (6 bases). Germline V gives CDR1 LNHDA, CDR2 SQIVND (reference sequence). Trimming took 6 bases from V and 1 from J, leaving 12 bases between them. The CDR3 is made up of 14 amino acids. The CDR3: CASRIHRDNYGYTF. Partial CDR3 DNA: TGTGCCAGTAGGATCCACAGGGATAACTATGGC.

This clone was picked up many times. The read finishes 3 residues shy of the CDR3 end, and the germline J gene is used to complete it. The chain uses TRBV5-1 and TRBJ2-7; no clear D gene. Germline loops: CDR1 SGHRS, CDR2 YFSETQ. V was clipped by 5 bases and J by 0 bases, with 15 bases between them. This CDR3 contains 15 residues. The chain's CDR3 is CASRLGSFSSYEQYF. The part of the CDR3 DNA that was read is TGCGCCAGCAGGCTAGGAAGCTTTAGCTCCTACGAG. The full variable domain, rest sourced from reference TRBV5-1 and TRBJ2-7, is KAGVTQTPRYLIKTRGQQVTLSCSPISGHRSVSWYQQTPGQGLQFLFEYFSETQRNKGNFPGRFSGRQFSNSRSEMNVSTLELGDSALYLCASRLGSFSSYEQYFGPGTRLTVT.

In its sample, this clone was seen many times. The observed sequence ends 3 residues before the CDR3 terminus, with the missing tail filled in from the germline J gene. V gene TRBV20-1 combines with J gene TRBJ1-1, with 7 bases fitting TRBD1. CDR1 is DFQATT, CDR2 SNEGSKA, per germline (reference sequence). CDR3 size: 13 residues. V lost 6 bases to trimming and J lost 0 bases; unmatched junction nucleotides: 4. The CDR3 bases that were read are TGCAGTGCAAACAGGGGCATGAACACTGAA. Its protein product is CSANRGMNTE. The whole CDR3 protein reads CSANRGMNTEAFF.

This clone came up a few times. The CDR3 is cut off 3 residues early in the read; its end comes from the germline J gene. The chain couples TRBV11-2 to TRBJ2-7; D unresolved. CDR1 and CDR2 (germline): SGHAT, FQNNGV. With 2 bases removed from V and 6 bases from J, the gap between germline ends came to 8 bases. CDR3 length equals 12 residues. CDR3 residues: CASSLQSTEQYF. The CDR3 DNA, read in part, is TGTGCCAGCAGCTTACAGTCCACCGAG.

This clone was seen repeatedly, ten times or more. The read is 3 residues too short to cover the CDR3 end, so that end is filled in from the germline J gene. The chain links TRBV29-1 to TRBJ2-6; 9 bases fit TRBD1. Looked up from germline, CDR1 is SQVTM and CDR2 is ANQGSEA. There are 16 residues in the CDR3. Trimming cost V 4 bases and J 2 bases; bases outside gene matches: 6. The DNA read from the CDR3 is TGCAGCGTTGTACAGGGGGCGCTTACTGGGGCCAACGTC. This translates into CSVVQGALTGANV. The CDR3 as a whole reads CSVVQGALTGANVLTF.

At least ten counts were recorded for this clone. The CDR3 end is not reached by the read, which stops 3 residues before it; the germline J gene fills it in. The J gene is TRBJ2-1, the V gene TRBV5-1, with 9 bases lining up with TRBD2. This CDR3 spans 16 amino acids. The germline V gene has CDR1 SGHRS and CDR2 YFSETQ. V trimming: 4 bases; J trimming: 6 bases; junction bases outside the gene matches: 11. The sequenced part of the CDR3 DNA is TGCGCCAGCAGCCCCGGATTTGGCGGGAGGGTCAATGAG. Translating gives CASSPGFGGRVNE. The CDR3 reads in full as CASSPGFGGRVNEQFF.

This clone showed up many times. The read terminates 3 residues before the CDR3 end, so the remaining end is supplied by the germline J gene. The chain links TRBV7-2 to TRBJ2-1, with 9 bases lining up with TRBD1. With 4 bases clipped from V and 8 bases from J, the junction kept 9 bases outside the gene matches. The CDR3 is 15 amino acids. Germline assignment: CDR1 SGHTA and CDR2 FQGNSA. Partial CDR3 DNA: TGTGCCAGCAGCTCCCGGGACAGGGTCGTCGATGAG. This encodes CASSSRDRVVDE. The full CDR3 sequence reads CASSSRDRVVDEQFF.

This clone has a count of ten or more. The CDR3 end falls 3 residues outside the read, so it is completed with the germline J gene. The chain has TRBV27 and TRBJ2-6; D not resolved. V lost 1 base and J 0 bases, leaving 7 bases between the germline ends. Germline CDR1 reads MNHEY; CDR2 reads SMNVEV (reference sequence). This CDR3 has 16 amino acids. CDR3: CASSLWASSGANVLTF. The DNA read from the CDR3 is TGTGCCAGCAGTTTATGGGCCAGCTCTGGGGCCAACGTC.

Many counts were recorded for this clone. The read halts 3 residues ahead of the CDR3 end, with the missing end drawn from the germline J gene. The rearrangement uses TRBV20-1 and TRBJ1-1; TRBD1 is a possible D gene (6 bases). Germline values: CDR1 DFQATT, CDR2 SNEGSKA (reference sequence). CDR3 length: 13 amino acids. CDR3 amino acids: CSAYLSGTIAAFF. The part of the CDR3 DNA that was read is TGCAGTGCGTACCTATCCGGGACAATAGCT.

This clone was seen many times. The read halts 3 residues ahead of the CDR3 end, with the missing end drawn from the germline J gene. The chain has TRBV6-2 or TRBV6-3 and TRBJ2-7; possible D gene TRBD2, 7 bases. CDR1 is MNHEY, CDR2 SVGEGT, per germline. The CDR3 length is 14 residues. V lost 8 bases, J lost 2 bases, and 16 bases lay in between. CDR3 in amino acids: CASGGGSNPYEQYF. The DNA read from the CDR3 is TGTGCCAGCGGGGGCGGGAGTAACCCCTACGAG.

This clone was recorded many times. Read sequence stops 3 residues before the CDR3 end, and the germline J gene provides the missing end. Other DNA sequences within the sample encode an identical CDR3. This chain links TRBV7-2 with TRBJ2-3; no firm D call. The CDR3 extends over 13 amino acids. Germline V gene data show CDR1 as SGHTA and CDR2 as FQGNSA. The DNA read from the CDR3 is TGTGCCAGCAGTCCACCTGGCTCACGAACG. This translates into CASSPPGSRT. The whole CDR3 sequence is CASSPPGSRTQYF.

Ten or more counts support this clone. Read coverage stops 3 residues before the CDR3 terminus; the germline J gene supplies the remainder. The rearrangement joins TRBV5-1 to TRBJ1-4; 9 bases match TRBD1. The CDR3 runs to 15 residues. The J segment lost 5 bases and the V segment lost 4 bases, leaving 6 bases of the junction unmatched. Germline V gene lookup returns CDR1 SGHRS and CDR2 YFSETQ. The CDR3 DNA, read in part, is TGCGCCAGCAGCGGGGGGACAGGGAGGAATGAAAAA. It is translated as CASSGGTGRNEK. In full, the CDR3 is CASSGGTGRNEKLFF.

There are many counts of this clone. Sequencing ends 3 residues short of the CDR3 end; the germline J gene provides the rest. This sequence joins TRBV20-1 and TRBJ2-3, with TRBD1 as a possible D gene (6 bases). V lost 5 bases, J lost 3 bases, and 12 bases lay in between. This CDR3 contains 13 residues. Germline lookup yields CDR1 DFQATT and CDR2 SNEGSKA (reference sequence). The part of the CDR3 DNA that was read is TGCAGTGCTTTCACAACAGGGACAGATACG. Protein: CSAFTTGTDT. The full CDR3 is CSAFTTGTDTQYF.

This clone appeared many times. The read is 3 residues too short to cover the CDR3 end, so that end is filled in from the germline J gene. This chain links TRBV12-3 or TRBV12-4 with TRBJ2-3, with TRBD1 matching over 7 bases. The CDR3 consists of 17 residues. Trimming at V came to 6 bases and at J to 5 bases, leaving 17 bases not matched to a gene. The CDR3 DNA, read in part, is TGTGCCAGCAGCACATTCTTAAGGACAGGTGGAGGAGATACG. Protein product: CASSTFLRTGGGDT. The entire CDR3 protein reads CASSTFLRTGGGDTQYF.